Listed here are 27 T cell receptor beta chains from one sample, sequenced in a study of identical twins. TCRdb re-called the 5' RACE reads through MiXCR, storing one row per CDR3 protein. The sample gives about 250,000 distinct CDR3 sequences, approximately 8.3% of which show up once; 3% is in the top ten. The sample also formed part of further work on yellow fever vaccine responses in identical twins.

The sequencing input was CD8+ T cells sorted from blood. All receptors derive from a young woman in good health.

This clonotype was counted between two and nine times. The chain employs TRBV5-1 and TRBJ2-2; possible D gene TRBD1, 7 bases. Trimming pared 8 bases from V and 14 bases from J, leaving 25 bases between. The CDR3 is made up of 14 amino acids. Germline V CDR1 and CDR2: SGHRS, YFSETQ. CDR3 residues: CASRQGGPAGVLFF. The CDR3 DNA reads TGCGCCAGTAGACAGGGAGGCCCCGCCGGGGTCCTGTTTTTT. The full variable domain, its missing parts supplied by reference TRBV5-1 and TRBJ2-2, is KAGVTQTPRYLIKTRGQQVTLSCSPISGHRSVSWYQQTPGQGLQFLFEYFSETQRNKGNFPGRFSGRQFSNSRSEMNVSTLELGDSALYLCASRQGGPAGVLFFGEGSRLTVL.

This clonotype was seen only a few times. The CDR3 nucleotides read TGCGCCAGCAGCCAAGATGGGGGGAAGGAGCAGTTCTTC. Residues: CASSQDGGKEQFF. This chain connects TRBV4-3 to TRBJ2-1, with TRBD2 as a possible D gene (6 bases). The CDR3 runs to 13 residues. Germline assignment: CDR1 LGHNA and CDR2 YSLEER. V was pared by 0 bases and J by 10 bases, with 10 bases between.

This clonotype was seen repeatedly, ten times or more. The genes are TRBV4-3 and TRBJ2-1, with 16 positions matching TRBD2. Losses at the gene ends were 3 bases for V and 2 bases for J; bases not matched to a gene: 1. The CDR3 contains 17 residues. Germline values: CDR1 LGHNA, CDR2 YSLEER. The CDR3 region is CASSQGLAGGPYNEQFF. Written as DNA, the CDR3 is TGCGCCAGCAGCCAGGGACTAGCGGGAGGGCCCTACAATGAGCAGTTCTTC.

This clonotype was counted at least ten times. The rearrangement joins TRBV27 to TRBJ2-7; possible D gene TRBD2, 5 bases. Germline V CDR1 and CDR2: MNHEY, SMNVEV (reference sequence). The CDR3 loop spans 15 amino acids. V was pared by 2 bases and J by 9 bases, with 20 bases between. The CDR3 sequence is CASSLRGKLSIGQYF. CDR3 nucleotides: TGTGCCAGCAGTTTAAGAGGGAAATTATCAATTGGGCAGTACTTC.

The table lists this clonotype with a few counts. The J gene is TRBJ2-6, the V gene TRBV6-4; D may be TRBD2 (5 bases). Germline-derived CDR1 and CDR2 are MRHNA and SNTAGT. The CDR3 consists of 15 residues. With 6 bases removed from V and 2 bases from J, the gap between germline ends came to 11 bases. In DNA form, the CDR3 reads TGTGCCAGCAGCCACGAAGCGGCTGGGGCCAACGTCCTGACTTTC. It yields the protein CASSHEAAGANVLTF.

This clonotype was seen only a few times. The CDR3 sequence is CASSSIEGSIRWQYF. In nucleotides, the CDR3 is TGTGCCAGCAGCTCAATCGAGGGGAGTATACGATGGCAGTACTTC. The genes are TRBV11-2 and TRBJ2-7; TRBD1 or TRBD2 may be the D gene (5 bases each). The CDR3 has 15 residues. Trimming removed 4 bases from V and 9 bases from J, with 22 bases in between. Germline V gene lookup returns CDR1 SGHAT and CDR2 FQNNGV.

This clonotype was seen repeatedly, ten times or more. The CDR3 nucleotides read TGTGCCAGCAGTAGGGACAGCTACAATGAGCAGTTCTTC. Residues: CASSRDSYNEQFF. The chain has TRBV12-3 or TRBV12-4 and TRBJ2-1; 7 bases map to TRBD1. J lost 3 bases, V lost 5 bases, and 1 base had no gene match. This CDR3 region has 13 residues.

The chain is built from TRBV27 and TRBJ2-3; D might be TRBD1 or TRBD2, each matching 5 bases. With 10 bases removed from V and 4 bases from J, the gap between germline ends came to 30 bases. The CDR3 spans 18 residues. Per the germline V gene, CDR1 is MNHEY and CDR2 is SMNVEV (reference sequence). The CDR3 DNA reads TGTGCCACACAAGTTCCGGGGCGCATTTGGGGCTCGGCAGATACGCAGTATTTT. Translated, it gives CATQVPGRIWGSADTQYF.

The V gene is TRBV12-3 or TRBV12-4, the J gene TRBJ2-7; 9 bases fit TRBD2. CDR3 length: 14 amino acids. V dropped 9 bases and J dropped 0; count of bases not matched to a gene: 6. The CDR3 sequence is CASGLAGISYEQYF. CDR3 nucleotides: TGTGCCAGTGGGCTAGCGGGGATCTCCTACGAGCAGTACTTC.

The V and J genes are TRBV12-3 or TRBV12-4 and TRBJ2-3; 9 bases are a match to TRBD2. J lost 4 bases, V lost 6 bases, and 2 bases had no gene match. This CDR3 region has 13 residues. This CDR3 reads CASSGLAPDTQYF. The CDR3, as DNA: TGTGCCAGCAGCGGACTAGCGCCAGATACGCAGTATTTT.

The chain uses TRBV27 and TRBJ2-1; D is unresolved. V was pared by 2 bases and J by 8 bases, with 10 bases between. Germline CDR1 MNHEY, CDR2 SMNVEV (reference sequence). The CDR3 consists of 13 residues. The CDR3 reads CASSLGTGHEQFF. The CDR3 coding sequence is TGTGCCAGCAGTTTAGGAACGGGCCATGAGCAGTTCTTC.

This chain uses TRBV6-5 with TRBJ2-2; 13 bases match TRBD2. V lost 0 bases to trimming and J lost 7 bases; unmatched junction nucleotides: 8. The germline gives CDR1 MNHEY, CDR2 SVGAGI. This CDR3 contains 18 residues. Here the CDR3 DNA reads TGTGCCAGCAGTTACTCAGGACTAGCGGGAGAAGGGAACGGGGAGCTGTTTTTT. Amino acids: CASSYSGLAGEGNGELFF.

This clonotype was detected many times. The J gene is TRBJ1-1, the V gene TRBV29-1, with unresolved D. V dropped 4 bases and J dropped 2 bases, with 8 bases sitting between them. Germline V gene lookup returns CDR1 SQVTM and CDR2 ANQGSEA. The CDR3 consists of 12 residues. The CDR3 reads CSVVTLNTEAFF. In nucleotides, the CDR3 is TGCAGCGTTGTTACGCTTAACACTGAAGCTTTCTTT.

This clonotype was detected many times. The rearrangement joins TRBV2 to TRBJ2-7; 11 nucleotides agree with TRBD1. The CDR3 consists of 18 residues. CDR1 is SNHLY, CDR2 FYNNEI, per germline. With 1 base clipped from V and 4 bases from J, the junction kept 12 bases outside the gene matches. CDR3 residues: CASSEERTGGGQGYEQYF. The CDR3 nucleotides read TGTGCCAGCAGTGAAGAGAGGACAGGGGGCGGCCAGGGATACGAGCAGTACTTC.

This clonotype has at least ten counts. The chain carries TRBV29-1 and TRBJ2-2; the match to TRBD1 covers 7 bases. The CDR3 covers 14 residues. From germline, CDR1 is SQVTM and CDR2 ANQGSEA. V shed 3 bases, J shed 5 bases, and the junction held 6 bases outside the gene matches. This CDR3 reads CSVDLTGQTGELFF. DNA of the CDR3: TGCAGCGTTGACTTGACAGGGCAAACCGGGGAGCTGTTTTTT.

Only a few counts were recorded for this clonotype. The chain employs TRBV15 and TRBJ2-7; TRBD1 agrees at 7 bases. In germline, CDR1 is LNHNV, CDR2 YYDKDF (reference sequence). The CDR3 covers 14 residues. V gave up 3 bases and J gave up 3 bases; unmatched junction bases: 5. CDR3 DNA: TGTGCCACCAGCAGCAGGGGGTTGAGCTACGAGCAGTACTTC. This translates into CATSSRGLSYEQYF.

The chain has TRBV6-1 and TRBJ2-7; 7 bases fit TRBD1. V gave up 5 bases and J gave up 0 bases; unmatched junction bases: 7. Germline V gene sequence: CDR1 MNHNS, CDR2 SASEGT. The CDR3 spans 15 residues. CDR3 in DNA: TGTGCCAGCAGTACCGGACAGGAACCCTCCTACGAGCAGTACTTC. As protein: CASSTGQEPSYEQYF.

A few counts support this clonotype. The chain couples TRBV27 to TRBJ2-4; D may correspond to TRBD1 or TRBD2 (5 bases each). Germline loops: CDR1 MNHEY, CDR2 SMNVEV (reference sequence). CDR3 length equals 15 residues. V lost 0 bases to trimming and J lost 5 bases, with 11 bases between them. CDR3 sequence (DNA): TGTGCCAGCAGTTTATCGTGGGGACCACAAAACATTCAGTACTTC. It is translated as CASSLSWGPQNIQYF.

The sample holds many counts of this clonotype. The chain combines TRBV6-4 with TRBJ2-3; D is possibly TRBD2 (7 bases). The germline V gene has CDR1 MRHNA and CDR2 SNTAGT. CDR3 length equals 14 residues. V was shortened by 2 bases and J by 4 bases, with 10 bases between the two germline ends. Written as DNA, the CDR3 is TGTGCCAGCAGTGACGGCGGGGGCCCAGATACGCAGTATTTT. Its protein product is CASSDGGGPDTQYF.

The chain uses TRBV4-3 and TRBJ2-7, with TRBD2 matching 9 bases. The CDR3 extends over 16 amino acids. The V segment lost 1 base and the J segment 4 bases; nucleotides outside the gene matches: 8. The germline gives CDR1 LGHNA, CDR2 YSLEER. CDR3 sequence reads: CASSQVRVAGEYEQYF. Written as DNA, the CDR3 is TGCGCCAGCAGCCAAGTCCGGGTAGCGGGAGAGTACGAGCAGTACTTC.

This clonotype was observed at least ten times. The chain employs TRBV27 and TRBJ2-1; D remains ambiguous. Germline CDR1 and CDR2: MNHEY and SMNVEV (reference sequence). The CDR3 length is 15 residues. Trimming pared 0 bases from V and 0 bases from J, leaving 6 bases between. Here the CDR3 reads CASSLSTGSYNEQFF. CDR3 sequence (DNA): TGTGCCAGCAGTTTATCAACGGGCTCCTACAATGAGCAGTTCTTC.

This clonotype was recorded a few times. The CDR3 DNA is TGTGCCAGCAGCTTCCCACGGGACTCATTTAGCACAGATACGCAGTATTTT. Amino acid sequence: CASSFPRDSFSTDTQYF. The gene calls are TRBV7-9 and TRBJ2-3; maybe TRBD2 (6 bases). V lost 3 bases to trimming and J lost 0 bases, with 16 bases between them. CDR3 length equals 17 residues. CDR1 is SEHNR, CDR2 FQNEAQ, per germline (reference sequence).

The chain joins TRBV28 to TRBJ2-7, with D possibly being TRBD2 (5 bases). Trimming cost V 5 bases and J 6 bases, with 14 bases left between them. Germline CDR1 is MDHEN and CDR2 is SYDVKM. CDR3 length: 13 residues. This chain's CDR3 is CASSSFGRGEQYF. The CDR3 DNA reads TGTGCCAGCAGTAGCTTTGGACGGGGCGAGCAGTACTTC.

The chain combines TRBV24-1 with TRBJ2-7, with 7 bases that match TRBD2. V was pared by 3 bases and J by 2 bases, with 3 bases of the junction left unmatched. The CDR3 sequence is 14 residues long. Germline lookup yields CDR1 KGHDR and CDR2 SFDVKD. The CDR3 protein is CATSDGAGTYEQYF. For the CDR3, the DNA is TGTGCCACCAGTGATGGAGCGGGGACCTACGAGCAGTACTTC.

In its sample, this clonotype was seen a few times. The chain carries TRBV29-1 and TRBJ2-2, with D possibly matching TRBD1 (5 bases). Trimming took off 1 base at V and 6 bases at J, with 15 bases between the two ends. The CDR3 contains 15 residues. Germline V gene lookup returns CDR1 SQVTM and CDR2 ANQGSEA. As DNA, the CDR3 is TGCAGCGTTGAAGGGGCCAGGGCGCCCCCCGGGGAGCTGTTTTTT. Amino acids: CSVEGARAPPGELFF.

The chain links TRBV12-3 or TRBV12-4 to TRBJ2-7; D possibly uses TRBD1 or TRBD2 (5 bases each). The CDR3 is made up of 14 amino acids. The germline V and J ends were trimmed by 4 bases and 6 bases, with 16 bases remaining between them. DNA for the CDR3: TGTGCCAGCAGTTGGGGGACCCCCGAGGGCGAGCAGTACTTC. This gives the protein CASSWGTPEGEQYF.

The rearrangement links TRBV27 to TRBJ2-1; 7 bases line up with TRBD2. V shed 3 bases, J shed 2 bases, and the junction held 4 bases outside the gene matches. The germline V gene encodes CDR1 MNHEY and CDR2 SMNVEV (reference sequence). CDR3 size: 15 residues. The CDR3 region has the DNA TGTGCCAGCAGTTTTATGGCGGGAGCCTACAATGAGCAGTTCTTC. It is translated as CASSFMAGAYNEQFF.